The rows below give T cell receptor beta chains drawn from one sample of a study of graft-versus-host responses after intestinal transplantation. Their antigens remain unidentified. Generated by immunoSEQ multiplex PCR, the TCRdb table keeps only in-frame clones and is missing some. The table has tens of thousands of clones, roughly nine tenths seen once. The sequenced sample was unstimulated CD4+ T cells sorted from spleen or lymph node cells, obtained before transplant. The receptors shown here come from a human donor who was the organ donor for an intestinal transplant. Both conserved end residues are part of each CDR3. The D gene is left open where the match is weak. Not every row has a clone size; where given, it reads once, few, many or a size class.

D	V	J	size	DNA	CDR3
TRBD2	TRBV6-5	TRBJ2-7	-	TGTGCCAGCAGTTCTCGACTAGCGGGAGGCTACGAGCAGTACTTC	CASSSRLAGGYEQYF
TRBD1	TRBV18	TRBJ2-7	-	TGTGCCAGCTCACCACCCTCAGTCGGCGGGACAGGGGGCTACGAGCAGTACTTC	CASSPPSVGGTGGYEQYF
-	TRBV2	TRBJ2-7	-	TGTGCCAGCACCGTTGCAGTTCGCTACGAGCAGTACTTC	CASTVAVRYEQYF
-	TRBV2	TRBJ1-1	-	TGTGCCAGCAGTGAAGCGGGCCCAGCTTTCTTT	CASSEAGPAFF
TRBD1	TRBV5-1	TRBJ1-2	-	TGCGCCAGCAGCTTTTCCGGGACAGGGGCAAACTATGGCTACACCTTC	CASSFSGTGANYGYTF
TRBD1	TRBV27	TRBJ1-2	-	TGTGCCAGCAGTTTAAGCCCTGGAGGGGGCGGGCACACCTTC	CASSLSPGGGGHTF
TRBD1	TRBV4-1	TRBJ2-5	-	TGCGCCAGCAGCCAAGGGTCGGGACAGCGTATCCAAGAGACCCAGTACTTC	CASSQGSGQRIQETQYF
-	TRBV2	TRBJ1-5	-	TGTGCCAGCCGCCGGGGAGGGCCTAGCAATCAGCCCCAGCATTTT	CASRRGGPSNQPQHF
TRBD1	TRBV7-2	TRBJ1-1	-	TGTGCCAGCAGCTTAGCGGGACAGAATGAAGCTTTCTTT	CASSLAGQNEAFF
-	TRBV11-3	TRBJ1-6	-	TGTGCCAGCAGCCGAGAACAGGGTTTGAATTCACCCCTCCACTTT	CASSREQGLNSPLHF
TRBD1	TRBV28	TRBJ1-5	-	TGTGCCAGCAGTTCCGCCGGGACAGGGGAACAGCCCCAGCATTTT	CASSSAGTGEQPQHF
TRBD2	TRBV7-2	TRBJ2-5	-	TGTGCCAGCAGCCCCGACTCCGGGAGGGCCAGGGAGACCCAGTACTTC	CASSPDSGRARETQYF
-	TRBV28	TRBJ2-6	-	TGTGCCAGCAGTTTAGCACTAGCTGGGGCCAACGTCCTGACTTTC	CASSLALAGANVLTF
TRBD1	TRBV4-3	TRBJ1-2	-	TGCGCCAGCAGCCGGACAGGGGGCGACTATGGCTACACCTTC	CASSRTGGDYGYTF
TRBD2	TRBV11-1	TRBJ2-3	-	TGTGCCAGCAGCTTGGGGGGGGATACGCAGTATTTT	CASSLGGDTQYF
TRBD2	TRBV7-2	TRBJ2-1	-	TGTGCCAGCAGCTTAGTAGGAGGACTAGCGGGAGTAGGTACGTTCTTC	CASSLVGGLAGVGTFF
-	TRBV9	TRBJ1-1	-	TGTGCCAGCAGCGTAGGAAACAGGCCGAACACTGAAGCTTTCTTT	CASSVGNRPNTEAFF
-	TRBV5-1	TRBJ2-3	once	TGCGCCAGCAGCTTGGTGGGGGCCCTCTTAGGTACGCAGTATTTT	CASSLVGALLGTQYF
TRBD2	TRBV28	TRBJ2-7	-	TGTGCCACGTTAGCGGGAGGCCTCTACGAGCAGTACTTC	CATLAGGLYEQYF
TRBD1	TRBV6-1	TRBJ2-1	-	TGTGCCAGCAGTGATCCGGGACAGGGGCGGAATGAGCAGTTCTTC	CASSDPGQGRNEQFF
TRBD1	TRBV7-2	TRBJ1-1	-	TGTGCCAGCAGCTTAGCTGGACAGGGGGGGACTGAAGCTTTCTTT	CASSLAGQGGTEAFF
TRBD1	TRBV2	TRBJ2-3	-	TGTGCCAGCGGGACAGGGAGGAAGACAGATACGCAGTATTTT	CASGTGRKTDTQYF
-	TRBV28	TRBJ1-5	-	TGTGCCAGCCAGAATAGCAATCAGCCCCAGCATTTT	CASQNSNQPQHF
TRBD2	TRBV10-2	TRBJ2-7	-	TGCGCCAGCAGTGGGGTAGCGGGTCCCTACGAGCAGTACTTC	CASSGVAGPYEQYF
-	TRBV7-8	TRBJ1-1	-	TGTGCCAGCAGCCCAGGGAGGGACGACACTGAAGCTTTCTTT	CASSPGRDDTEAFF
TRBD2	TRBV4-3	TRBJ2-1	-	TGCGCCAGCAGCCAAGCTGGGACTAGGAGCAATGAGCAGTTCTTC	CASSQAGTRSNEQFF
TRBD2	TRBV5-1	TRBJ2-1	-	TGCGCCAGCAGCTCGCTAGCGGGAGGCAATGAGCAGTTCTTC	CASSSLAGGNEQFF
TRBD2	TRBV2	TRBJ2-5	-	TGTGCCAGCAGTGAATGGGGGCGTGGTCGACGGGGGGGCCGCGAGACCCAGTACTTC	CASSEWGRGRRGGRETQYF
-	TRBV14	TRBJ1-2	-	TGTGCCAGCAGCCGAACAGGGACCTATGGCTACACCTTC	CASSRTGTYGYTF
TRBD1	TRBV5-1	TRBJ1-2	-	TGCGCCAGCAGTGCCCGGGACAGGGGGCGCGATGGCTACACCTTC	CASSARDRGRDGYTF
TRBD2	TRBV25-1	TRBJ2-5	-	TGTGCCAGCAGTGTTACCGGGGGGGCCAGAGAGACCCAGTACTTC	CASSVTGGARETQYF
TRBD2	TRBV10-3	TRBJ2-1	-	TGTGCCATCAGTGACGGCCTAGCGGGAGGGGTTGAGCAGTTCTTC	CAISDGLAGGVEQFF
TRBD1	TRBV14	TRBJ1-6	-	TGTGCCAGCAGCCCGTACGGACAGGGGTTATCACCCCTCCACTTT	CASSPYGQGLSPLHF
-	TRBV9	TRBJ2-5	-	TGTGCCAGCAGCGAGGGACTCCCTCTGCGGTCGGAAGAGACCCAGTACTTC	CASSEGLPLRSEETQYF
-	TRBV18	TRBJ1-1	-	TGTGCCAGCTCTCCTCAGGTCCACATGAACACTGAAGCTTTCTTT	CASSPQVHMNTEAFF
-	TRBV13	TRBJ2-7	-	TGTGCCAGCAGCCTGATGACGGGTTCCTACGAGCAGTACTTC	CASSLMTGSYEQYF
-	TRBV4-3	TRBJ2-2	-	TGCGCCAGCAGCCAACGTGGGAGCGTCGGGGAGCTGTTTTTT	CASSQRGSVGELFF
TRBD2	TRBV5-4	TRBJ2-2	-	TGTGCCAGCCGACTAGCGGGATCCACCGGGGAGCTGTTTTTT	CASRLAGSTGELFF
TRBD2	TRBV5-1	TRBJ2-7	-	TGCGCCAGCAGCTTGGTCTCAGCGGGAGGTAGCGAGCAGTACTTC	CASSLVSAGGSEQYF
-	TRBV5-6	TRBJ1-2	-	TGTGCCAGCAGCTTCCCTTCACGAGGCGGCTACACCTTC	CASSFPSRGGYTF
TRBD2	TRBV7-9	TRBJ2-7	-	TGTGCCAGCAGTCCCAGAGGGCTAGCGGGCCCCCGGGGGTCGAACGAGCAGTACTTC	CASSPRGLAGPRGSNEQYF
TRBD1	TRBV7-9	TRBJ1-4	-	TGTGCCAGCAGCTTACTCGGGACAGGGAACGAAAAACTGTTTTTT	CASSLLGTGNEKLFF
TRBD2	TRBV10-3	TRBJ2-3	-	TGTGCCATCACGTCGGGACTAGCGGGACTGGGTGATACGCAGTATTTT	CAITSGLAGLGDTQYF
TRBD1	TRBV6-6	TRBJ1-4	-	TGTGCCAGCAGTCAAAGACAGGGGGTTGAAAAACTGTTTTTT	CASSQRQGVEKLFF
TRBD2	TRBV28	TRBJ2-7	-	TGTGCCAGCAGAGGACTAGGGGAAGAGCAGTACTTC	CASRGLGEEQYF
TRBD2	TRBV15	TRBJ2-5	-	TGTGCCACCAGCCTCCGGACTAGCGGTAGGGAGACCCAGTACTTC	CATSLRTSGRETQYF
-	TRBV6-1	TRBJ2-7	-	TGTGCCAGCAGACAACTCCAGGGGTACTACGAGCAGTACTTC	CASRQLQGYYEQYF
TRBD1	TRBV19	TRBJ2-7	-	TGTGCCAGTGGAGCCGGGACAGGGAGGCCCGACCCCCGGAAGTACTTC	CASGAGTGRPDPRKYF
-	TRBV18	TRBJ1-2	-	TGTGCCAGCTCATCACAACGGGAGCAAAATGGCTACACCTTC	CASSSQREQNGYTF
-	TRBV11-1	TRBJ2-1	-	TGTGCCAGCAGCTTAGAGTGGTCGAGGGCCCAGTTCTTC	CASSLEWSRAQFF
TRBD2	TRBV25-1	TRBJ2-7	-	TGTGCCAGCAGTGAATTTAGCGGGGGGTACGAGCAGTACTTC	CASSEFSGGYEQYF
TRBD1	TRBV6-6	TRBJ2-7	-	TGTGCCAGCAGTTACGAGGGGGCGGTCGAGCAGTACTTC	CASSYEGAVEQYF
-	TRBV20-1	TRBJ2-1	-	TGCAGTGCGCAACTAGAGGTTGAGCAGTTCTTC	CSAQLEVEQFF
TRBD1	TRBV5-6	TRBJ1-1	-	TGTGCCAGCAGCTTGCTGGGACAGGGTGGATTTACTGAAGCTTTCTTT	CASSLLGQGGFTEAFF
-	TRBV30	TRBJ2-5	-	TGTGCCTGGCAGACCGGCGGGCTAGAGACCCAGTACTTC	CAWQTGGLETQYF
TRBD1	TRBV18	TRBJ2-7	-	TGTGCCAGCTCAGCCGGACAGGCCTACGAGCAGTACTTC	CASSAGQAYEQYF